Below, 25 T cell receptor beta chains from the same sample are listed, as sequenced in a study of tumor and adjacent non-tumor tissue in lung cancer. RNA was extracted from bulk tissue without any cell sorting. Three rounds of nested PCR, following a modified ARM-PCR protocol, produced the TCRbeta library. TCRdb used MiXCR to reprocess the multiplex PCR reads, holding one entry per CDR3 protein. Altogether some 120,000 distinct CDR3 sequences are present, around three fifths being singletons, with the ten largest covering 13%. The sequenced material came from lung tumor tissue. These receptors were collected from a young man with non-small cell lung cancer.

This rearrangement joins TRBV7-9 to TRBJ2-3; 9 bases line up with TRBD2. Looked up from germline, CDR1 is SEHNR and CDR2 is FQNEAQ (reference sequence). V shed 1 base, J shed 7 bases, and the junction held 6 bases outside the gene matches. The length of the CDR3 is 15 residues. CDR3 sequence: CASSLGGGGPYTQYF. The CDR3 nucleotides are TGTGCCAGCAGCTTAGGCGGGGGGGGACCATATACGCAGTATTTT.

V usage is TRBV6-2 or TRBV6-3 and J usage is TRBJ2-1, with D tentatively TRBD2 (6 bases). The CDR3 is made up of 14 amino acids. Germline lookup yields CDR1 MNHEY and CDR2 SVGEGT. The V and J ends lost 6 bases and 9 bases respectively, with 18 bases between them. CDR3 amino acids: CASRRQRLGGEQFF. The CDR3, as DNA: TGTGCCAGCAGACGACAGAGGTTGGGAGGTGAGCAGTTCTTC.

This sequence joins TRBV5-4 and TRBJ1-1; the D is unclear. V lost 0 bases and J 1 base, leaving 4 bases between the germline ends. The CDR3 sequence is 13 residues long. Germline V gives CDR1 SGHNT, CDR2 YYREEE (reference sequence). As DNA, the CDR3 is TGTGCCAGCAGCTTGGAAGGGAACACTGAAGCTTTCTTT. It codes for CASSLEGNTEAFF.

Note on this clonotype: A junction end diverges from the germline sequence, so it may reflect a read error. Here the CDR3 reads CVSNSPDRGDTDTQYF. CDR3 in DNA: TGTGTCAGCAACTCCCCAGATCGGGGGGACACAGATACGCAGTATTTT. The chain couples TRBV11-3 to TRBJ2-3, with 7 bases identical to TRBD2. Germline CDR1 and CDR2: SGHNT and YENEEA. This CDR3 spans 16 amino acids. The complete variable domain, with remaining parts taken from reference TRBV11-3 and TRBJ2-3, reads EAGVVQSPRYKIIEKKQPVAFWCNPISGHNTLYWYLQNLGQGPELLIRYENEEAVDDSQLPKDRFSAERLKGVDSTLKIQPAELGDSAVYLCVSNSPDRGDTDTQYFGPGTRLTVL.

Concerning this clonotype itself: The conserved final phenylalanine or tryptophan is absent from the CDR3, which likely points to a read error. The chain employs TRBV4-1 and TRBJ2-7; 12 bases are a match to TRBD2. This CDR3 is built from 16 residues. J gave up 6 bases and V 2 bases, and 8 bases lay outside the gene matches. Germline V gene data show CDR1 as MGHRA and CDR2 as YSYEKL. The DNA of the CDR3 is TGCGCCAGCAGCCAAAAACCTAGCGGGAGGGCCTTCGAGCAGTACCTC. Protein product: CASSQKPSGRAFEQYL.

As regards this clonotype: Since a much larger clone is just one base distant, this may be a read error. CDR3 loop: CASSWGDRGSFKPQRF. The CDR3 DNA is TGTGCCAGCAGCTGGGGGGACAGGGGGAGTTTTAAGCCCCAGCGTTTT. The chain is built from TRBV5-5 and TRBJ1-5; 11 nucleotides match TRBD1. The germline gives CDR1 SGHKS, CDR2 YYEKEE (reference sequence). This CDR3 contains 16 residues.

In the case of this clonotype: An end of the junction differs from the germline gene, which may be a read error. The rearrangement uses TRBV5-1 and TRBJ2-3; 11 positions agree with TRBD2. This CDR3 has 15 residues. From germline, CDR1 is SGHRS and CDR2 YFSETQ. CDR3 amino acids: CASSLGTSGADTQYF. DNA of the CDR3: TGCGCTAGCAGCTTAGGGACTAGCGGCGCAGATACGCAGTATTTT. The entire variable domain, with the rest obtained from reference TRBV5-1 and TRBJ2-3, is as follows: KAGVTQTPRYLIKTRGQQVTLSCSPISGHRSVSWYQQTPGQGLQFLFEYFSETQRNKGNFPGRFSGRQFSNSRSEMNVSTLELGDSALYLCASSLGTSGADTQYFGPGTRLTVL.

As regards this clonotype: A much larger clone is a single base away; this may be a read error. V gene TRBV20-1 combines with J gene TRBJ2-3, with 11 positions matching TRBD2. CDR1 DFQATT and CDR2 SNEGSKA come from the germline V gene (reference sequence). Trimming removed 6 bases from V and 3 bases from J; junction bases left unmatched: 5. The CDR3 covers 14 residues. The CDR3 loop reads CSAPSGRRTDTQYF. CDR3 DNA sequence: TGCAGTGCGCCTAGCGGGAGGCGGACAGATACGCAGTATTTT.

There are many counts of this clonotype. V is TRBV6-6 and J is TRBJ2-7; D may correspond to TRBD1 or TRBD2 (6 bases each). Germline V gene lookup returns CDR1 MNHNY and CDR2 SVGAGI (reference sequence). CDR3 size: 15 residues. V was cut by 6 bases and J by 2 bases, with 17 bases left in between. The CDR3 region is CASRSGGTSTYEQYF. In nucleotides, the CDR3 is TGTGCCAGCAGGTCAGGCGGGACATCGACCTACGAGCAGTACTTC.

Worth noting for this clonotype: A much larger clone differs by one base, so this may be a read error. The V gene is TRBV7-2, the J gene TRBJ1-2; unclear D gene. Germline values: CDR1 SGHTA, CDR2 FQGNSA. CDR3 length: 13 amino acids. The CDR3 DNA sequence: TGTGCCAGCGAACCGGCGCCAAACTATCGCTACACCTTC. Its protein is CASEPAPNYRYTF.

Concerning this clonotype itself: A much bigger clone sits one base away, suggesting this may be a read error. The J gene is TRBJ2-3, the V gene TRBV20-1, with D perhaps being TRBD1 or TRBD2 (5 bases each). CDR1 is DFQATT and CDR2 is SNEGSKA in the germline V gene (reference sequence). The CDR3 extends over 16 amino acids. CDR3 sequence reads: CSARDRPGSSTETQYF. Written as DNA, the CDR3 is TGCAGTGCTAGAGATAGGCCAGGGTCTAGCACAGAAACGCAGTATTTT.

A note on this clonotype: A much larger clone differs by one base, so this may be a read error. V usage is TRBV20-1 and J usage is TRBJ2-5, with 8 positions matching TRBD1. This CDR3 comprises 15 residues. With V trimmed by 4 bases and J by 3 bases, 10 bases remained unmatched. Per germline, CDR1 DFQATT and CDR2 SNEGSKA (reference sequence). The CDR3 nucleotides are TGCAGTGCTAAGGGACAGGATCGAACCGAAGAGACCCAGTACTTC. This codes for CSAKGQDRTEETQYF.

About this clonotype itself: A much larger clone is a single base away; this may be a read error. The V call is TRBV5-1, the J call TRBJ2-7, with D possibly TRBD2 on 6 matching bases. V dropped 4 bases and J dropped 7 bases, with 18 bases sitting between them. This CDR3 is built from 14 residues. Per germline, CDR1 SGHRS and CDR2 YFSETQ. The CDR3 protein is CASSQDRRGREQYF. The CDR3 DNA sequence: TGCGCCAGCAGCCAAGATCGGCGGGGTCGGGAGCAGTACTTC.

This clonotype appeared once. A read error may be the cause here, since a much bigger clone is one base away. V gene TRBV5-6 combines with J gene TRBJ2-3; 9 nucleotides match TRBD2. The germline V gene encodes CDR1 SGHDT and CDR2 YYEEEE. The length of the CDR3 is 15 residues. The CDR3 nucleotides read TGTGCCAGCAGCTCTAGCGGGGAGAGCACAGATACGCACTATTTT. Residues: CASSSSGESTDTHYF.

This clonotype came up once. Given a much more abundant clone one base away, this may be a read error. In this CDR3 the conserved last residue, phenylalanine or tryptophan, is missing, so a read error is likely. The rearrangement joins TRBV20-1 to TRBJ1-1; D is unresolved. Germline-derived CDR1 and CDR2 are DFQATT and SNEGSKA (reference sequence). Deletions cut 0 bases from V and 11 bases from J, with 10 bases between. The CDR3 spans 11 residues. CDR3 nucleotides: TGCAGTGCTAGAGATGTGGGGAGGGCTTTCTCT. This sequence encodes CSARDVGRAFS.

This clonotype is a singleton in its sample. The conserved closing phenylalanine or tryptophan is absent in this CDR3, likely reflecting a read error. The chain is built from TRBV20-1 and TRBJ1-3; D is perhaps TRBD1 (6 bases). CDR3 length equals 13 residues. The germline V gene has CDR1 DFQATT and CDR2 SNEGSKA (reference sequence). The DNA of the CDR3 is TGCAGTGCTTCCAGGGGCTCTGAAAACACCATATATCTT. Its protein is CSASRGSENTIYL.

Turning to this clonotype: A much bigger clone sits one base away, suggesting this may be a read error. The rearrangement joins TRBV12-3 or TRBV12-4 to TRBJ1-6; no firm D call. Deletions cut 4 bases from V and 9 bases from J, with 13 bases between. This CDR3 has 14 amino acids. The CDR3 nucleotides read TGTGCCAGCAGTTCCCCTCCCCTGTCTTCACCCCTCCACTTT. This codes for CASSSPPLSSPLHF.

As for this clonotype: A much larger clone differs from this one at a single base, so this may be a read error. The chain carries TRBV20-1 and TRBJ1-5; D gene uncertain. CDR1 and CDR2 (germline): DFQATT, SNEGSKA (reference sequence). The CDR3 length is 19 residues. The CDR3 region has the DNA TGCAGTGCAACCCAAAGCAGCGGACGGATTTTGGGAAGCAATCAGCGCCAGCATTTT. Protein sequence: CSATQSSGRILGSNQRQHF.

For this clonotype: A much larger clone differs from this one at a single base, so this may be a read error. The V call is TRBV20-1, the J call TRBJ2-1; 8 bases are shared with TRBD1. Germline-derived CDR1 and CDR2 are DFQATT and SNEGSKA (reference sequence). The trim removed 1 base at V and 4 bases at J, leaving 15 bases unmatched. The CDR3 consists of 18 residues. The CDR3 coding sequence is TGCAGTGCTAGAGGTTGGCTTAACCGACAGGGGTTGTACAATGAGCAGTTCTTC. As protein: CSARGWLNRQGLYNEQFF.

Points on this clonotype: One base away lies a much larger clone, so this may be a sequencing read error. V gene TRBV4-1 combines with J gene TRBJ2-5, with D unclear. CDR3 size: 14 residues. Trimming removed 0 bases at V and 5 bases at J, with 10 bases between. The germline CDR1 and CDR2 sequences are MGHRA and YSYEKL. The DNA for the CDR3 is TGCGCCAGCAGCCAAGATCACGAGAGGGAGACCCAGTACTTC. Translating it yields CASSQDHERETQYF.

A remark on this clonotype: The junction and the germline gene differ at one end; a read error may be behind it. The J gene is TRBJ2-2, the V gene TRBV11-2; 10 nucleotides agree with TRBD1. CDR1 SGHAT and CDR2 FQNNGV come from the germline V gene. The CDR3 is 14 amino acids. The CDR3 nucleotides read TGTGCCGACAGCTTGACAGGGGGCGCCGGGGAACTGTTTTTT. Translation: CADSLTGGAGELFF.

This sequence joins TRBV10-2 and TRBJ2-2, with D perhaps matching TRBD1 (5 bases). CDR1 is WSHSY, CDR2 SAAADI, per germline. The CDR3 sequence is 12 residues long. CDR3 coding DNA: TGCGTTAGCAGGGCAAGGGTCGGGGAGCTGTTTTTT. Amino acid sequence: CVSRARVGELFF.

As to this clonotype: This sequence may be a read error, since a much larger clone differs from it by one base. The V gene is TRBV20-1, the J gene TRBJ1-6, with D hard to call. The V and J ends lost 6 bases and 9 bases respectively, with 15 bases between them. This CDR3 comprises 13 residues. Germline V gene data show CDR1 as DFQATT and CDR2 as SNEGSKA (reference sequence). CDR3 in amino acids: CSASPGSISPLHF. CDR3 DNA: TGCAGTGCGAGTCCGGGGTCTATTTCACCCCTCCACTTT.

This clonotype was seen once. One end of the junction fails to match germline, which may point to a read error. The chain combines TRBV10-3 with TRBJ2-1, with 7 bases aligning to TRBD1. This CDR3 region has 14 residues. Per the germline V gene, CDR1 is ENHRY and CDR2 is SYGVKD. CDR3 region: CAIKSQGVYNEQLF. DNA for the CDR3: TGTGCCATCAAGAGCCAGGGGGTCTACAATGAACAGCTCTTC.

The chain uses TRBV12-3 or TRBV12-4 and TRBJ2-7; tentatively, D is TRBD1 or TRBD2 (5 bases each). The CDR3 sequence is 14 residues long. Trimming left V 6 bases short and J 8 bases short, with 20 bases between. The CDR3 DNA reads TGTGCCAGCAGAAGACTAACGGGGTCAGGGAAGCAGTACTTC. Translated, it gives CASRRLTGSGKQYF.